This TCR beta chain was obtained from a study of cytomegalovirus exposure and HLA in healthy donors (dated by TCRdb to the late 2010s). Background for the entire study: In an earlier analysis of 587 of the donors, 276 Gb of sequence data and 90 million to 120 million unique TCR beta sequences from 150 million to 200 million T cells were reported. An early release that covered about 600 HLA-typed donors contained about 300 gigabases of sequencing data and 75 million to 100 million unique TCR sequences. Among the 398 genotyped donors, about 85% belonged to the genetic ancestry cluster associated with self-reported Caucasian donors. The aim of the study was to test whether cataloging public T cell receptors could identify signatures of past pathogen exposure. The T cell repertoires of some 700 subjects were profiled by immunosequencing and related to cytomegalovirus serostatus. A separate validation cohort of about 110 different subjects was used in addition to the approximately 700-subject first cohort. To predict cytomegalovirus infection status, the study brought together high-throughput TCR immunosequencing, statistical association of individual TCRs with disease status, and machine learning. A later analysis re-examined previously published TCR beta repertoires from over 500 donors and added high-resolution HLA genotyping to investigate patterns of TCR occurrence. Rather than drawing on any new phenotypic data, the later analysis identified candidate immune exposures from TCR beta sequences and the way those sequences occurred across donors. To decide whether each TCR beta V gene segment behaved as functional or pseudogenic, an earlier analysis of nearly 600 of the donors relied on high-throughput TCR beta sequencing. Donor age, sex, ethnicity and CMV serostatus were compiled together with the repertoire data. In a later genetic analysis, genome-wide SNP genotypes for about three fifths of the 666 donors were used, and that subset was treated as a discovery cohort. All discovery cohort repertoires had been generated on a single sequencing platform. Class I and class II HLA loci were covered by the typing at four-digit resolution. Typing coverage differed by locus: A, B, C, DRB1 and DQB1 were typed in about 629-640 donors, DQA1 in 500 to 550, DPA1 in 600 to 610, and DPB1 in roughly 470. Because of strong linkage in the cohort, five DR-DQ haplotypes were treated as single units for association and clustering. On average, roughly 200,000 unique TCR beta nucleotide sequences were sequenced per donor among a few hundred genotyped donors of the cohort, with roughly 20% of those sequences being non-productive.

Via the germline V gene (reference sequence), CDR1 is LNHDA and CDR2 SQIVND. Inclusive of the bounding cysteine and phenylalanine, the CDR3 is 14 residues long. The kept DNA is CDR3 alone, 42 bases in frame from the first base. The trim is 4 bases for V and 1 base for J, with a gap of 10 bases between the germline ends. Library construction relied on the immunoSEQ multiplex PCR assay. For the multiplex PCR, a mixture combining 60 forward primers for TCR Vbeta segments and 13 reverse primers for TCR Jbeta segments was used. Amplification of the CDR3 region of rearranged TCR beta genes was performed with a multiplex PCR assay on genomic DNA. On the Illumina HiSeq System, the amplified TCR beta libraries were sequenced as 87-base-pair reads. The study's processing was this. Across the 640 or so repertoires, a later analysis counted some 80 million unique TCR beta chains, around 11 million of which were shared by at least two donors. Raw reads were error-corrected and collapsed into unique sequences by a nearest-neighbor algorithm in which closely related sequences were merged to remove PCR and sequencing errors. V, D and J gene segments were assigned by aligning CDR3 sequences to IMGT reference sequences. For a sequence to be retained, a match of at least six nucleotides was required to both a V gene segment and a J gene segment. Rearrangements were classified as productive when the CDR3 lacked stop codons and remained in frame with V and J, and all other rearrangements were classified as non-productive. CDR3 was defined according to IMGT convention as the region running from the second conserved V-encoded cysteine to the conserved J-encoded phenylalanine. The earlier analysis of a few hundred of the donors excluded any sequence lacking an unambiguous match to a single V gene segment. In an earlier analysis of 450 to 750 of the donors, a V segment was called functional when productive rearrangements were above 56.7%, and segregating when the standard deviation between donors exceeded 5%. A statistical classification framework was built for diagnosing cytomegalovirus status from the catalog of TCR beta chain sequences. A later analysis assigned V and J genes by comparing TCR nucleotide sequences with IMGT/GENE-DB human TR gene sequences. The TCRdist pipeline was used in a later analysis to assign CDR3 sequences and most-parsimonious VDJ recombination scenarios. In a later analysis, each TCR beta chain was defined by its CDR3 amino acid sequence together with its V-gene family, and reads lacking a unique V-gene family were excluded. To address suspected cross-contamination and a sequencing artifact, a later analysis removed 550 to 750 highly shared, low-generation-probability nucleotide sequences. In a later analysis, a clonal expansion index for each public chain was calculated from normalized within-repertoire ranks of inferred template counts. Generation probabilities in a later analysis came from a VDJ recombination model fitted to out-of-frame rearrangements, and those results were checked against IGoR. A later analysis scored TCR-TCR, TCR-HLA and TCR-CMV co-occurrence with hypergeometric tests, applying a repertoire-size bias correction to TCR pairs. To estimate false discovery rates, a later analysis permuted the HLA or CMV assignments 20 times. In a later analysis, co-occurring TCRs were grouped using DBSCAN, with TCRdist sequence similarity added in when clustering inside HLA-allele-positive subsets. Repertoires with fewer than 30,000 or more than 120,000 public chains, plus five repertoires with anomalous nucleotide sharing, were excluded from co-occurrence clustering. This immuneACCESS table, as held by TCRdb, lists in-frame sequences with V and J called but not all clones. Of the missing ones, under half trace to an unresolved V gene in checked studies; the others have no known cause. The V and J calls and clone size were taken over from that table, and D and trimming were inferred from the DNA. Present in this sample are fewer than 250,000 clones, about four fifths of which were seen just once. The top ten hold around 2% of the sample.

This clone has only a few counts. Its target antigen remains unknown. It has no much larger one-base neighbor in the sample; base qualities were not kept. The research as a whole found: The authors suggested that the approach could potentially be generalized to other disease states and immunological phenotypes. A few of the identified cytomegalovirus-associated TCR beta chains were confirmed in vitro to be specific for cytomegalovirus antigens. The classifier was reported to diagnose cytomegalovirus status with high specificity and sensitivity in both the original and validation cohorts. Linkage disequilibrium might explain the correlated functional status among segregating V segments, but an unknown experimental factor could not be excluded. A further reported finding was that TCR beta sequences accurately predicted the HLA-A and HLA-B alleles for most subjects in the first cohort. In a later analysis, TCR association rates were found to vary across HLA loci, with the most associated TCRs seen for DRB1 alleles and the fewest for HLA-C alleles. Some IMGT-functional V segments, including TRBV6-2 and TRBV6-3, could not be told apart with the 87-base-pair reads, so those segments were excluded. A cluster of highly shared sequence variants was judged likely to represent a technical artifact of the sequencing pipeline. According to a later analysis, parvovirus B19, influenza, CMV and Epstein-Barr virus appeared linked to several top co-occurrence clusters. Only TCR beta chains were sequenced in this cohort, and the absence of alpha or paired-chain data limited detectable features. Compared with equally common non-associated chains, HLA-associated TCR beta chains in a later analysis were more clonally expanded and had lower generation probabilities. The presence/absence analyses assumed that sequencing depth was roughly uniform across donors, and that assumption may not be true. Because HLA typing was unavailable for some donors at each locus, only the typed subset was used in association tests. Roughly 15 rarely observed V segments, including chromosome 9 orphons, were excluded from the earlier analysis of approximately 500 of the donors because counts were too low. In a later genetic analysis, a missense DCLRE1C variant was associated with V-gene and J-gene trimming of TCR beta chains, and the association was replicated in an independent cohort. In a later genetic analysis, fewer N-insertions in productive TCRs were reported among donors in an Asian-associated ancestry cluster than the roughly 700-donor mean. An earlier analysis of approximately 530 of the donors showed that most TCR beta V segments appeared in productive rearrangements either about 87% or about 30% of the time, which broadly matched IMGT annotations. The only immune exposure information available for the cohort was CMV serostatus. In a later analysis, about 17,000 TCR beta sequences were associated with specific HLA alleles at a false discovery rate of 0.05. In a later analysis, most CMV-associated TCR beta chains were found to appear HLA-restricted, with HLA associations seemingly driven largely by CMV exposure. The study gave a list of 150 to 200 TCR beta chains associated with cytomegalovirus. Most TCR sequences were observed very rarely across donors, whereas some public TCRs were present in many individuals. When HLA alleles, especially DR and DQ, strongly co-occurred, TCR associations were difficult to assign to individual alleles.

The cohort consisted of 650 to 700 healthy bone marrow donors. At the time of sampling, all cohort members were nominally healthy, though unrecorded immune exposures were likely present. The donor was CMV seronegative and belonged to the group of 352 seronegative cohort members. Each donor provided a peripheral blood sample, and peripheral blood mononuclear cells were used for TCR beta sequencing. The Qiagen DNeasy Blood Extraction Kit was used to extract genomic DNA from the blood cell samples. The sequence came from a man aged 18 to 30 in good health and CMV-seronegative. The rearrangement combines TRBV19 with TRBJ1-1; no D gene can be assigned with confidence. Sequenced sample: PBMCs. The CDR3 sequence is CASSTARGNTEAFF. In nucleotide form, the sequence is TGTGCCAGTAGTACCGCCCGGGGGAACACTGAAGCTTTCTTT.